This paragraph reports one T cell receptor (beta chain). Its specificity is not known. This sample was taken from a study of persistence of HIV-infected CD4 T cells. Study-wide context: Suppressive ART had lasted a median of approximately eight years.

Sequencing used immunoSEQ version 4 in survey mode. The data were produced by immunoSEQ multiplex PCR, yet TCRdb's version contains in-frame clones alone and is incomplete. This sample has about 40,000 clones, with roughly 74% found just once. An overlapping HIV-1 Gag peptide pool stimulated these cells at 0.85 to 1 ug/peptide/mL. Sorted nonresponding memory CD4+ T cells were CD40L-negative, CD69-negative, CD45RO-high. Plasma HIV-1 RNA stayed below 50 copies/mL for at least 4 years. CD4+ T cell counts exceeded 400 cells/uL; CMV serology was positive. The receptor was isolated from an adult man with HIV who was CMV-seropositive. Sequencing was performed on CD4+ T cells sorted from PBMCs after approximately 20-hour stimulation, taken from a patient who received antiretroviral therapy.

CDR3 nucleotides: TGTGCCAGCAGTCCCGACAGGGGTGGGACTGAAGCTTTCTTT. Its protein is CASSPDRGGTEAFF. The chain uses TRBV6-6 and TRBJ1-1, with 8 bases that match TRBD1. CDR1 and CDR2 from the germline V gene are MNHNY and SVGAGI (reference sequence). This CDR3 is built from 14 residues. Trimming removed 5 bases from V and 5 bases from J; junction bases left unmatched: 7.